A single sample is the source of the 24 T cell receptor beta chains below, sequenced in a study of shared clonotypes between healthy human individuals (dated by TCRdb to the early 2020s). Library preparation was by the immunoSEQ multiplex PCR assay. This is the immuneACCESS table as TCRdb keeps it, with only in-frame sequences that have V and J called. A part of the clones is gone; compared with another copy, unresolved V genes explain less than half, and the rest is unexplained. The sample data list around 2.1 million clones, and approximately 96% of these were observed just once. Of the sample, around 0.13% falls within the top ten clones. The sequencing sample was made of naive CD4+ T cells sorted from blood. The sample's cell subset or site label is to be understood as: CD45RA+ positively selected. The receptor source for this set is a man aged 18 to 30 in good health.

This chain connects TRBV11-2 to TRBJ1-4, with 9 bases that match TRBD1. Per germline, CDR1 SGHAT and CDR2 FQNNGV. Unmatched junction bases numbered 10, after V lost 7 bases and J lost 10 bases. This CDR3 spans 14 amino acids. CDR3 protein: CASNAGTGKGKLFF. CDR3 bases: TGTGCCAGCAACGCCGGGACAGGGAAGGGAAAACTGTTTTTT.

The chain employs TRBV29-1 and TRBJ2-7; possible D gene TRBD2, 5 bases. The germline V and J ends were trimmed by 1 base and 6 bases, with 10 bases remaining between them. The CDR3 length is 12 residues. Germline CDR1 reads SQVTM; CDR2 reads ANQGSEA. CDR3 sequence: CSVEVGGLEQYF. DNA of the CDR3: TGCAGCGTTGAAGTTGGCGGGCTCGAGCAGTACTTC.

J is TRBJ1-2 and V is TRBV18, with unresolved D. This CDR3 contains 15 residues. V lost 2 bases and J lost 6, with 16 bases in between. Germline assignment: CDR1 KGHSH and CDR2 LQKENI. CDR3 protein: CASSPVLGQSDGYTF. CDR3 nucleotide sequence: TGTGCCAGCTCACCAGTGTTGGGTCAATCGGATGGCTACACCTTC.

This rearrangement joins TRBV7-8 to TRBJ1-1, with D maybe TRBD1 (5 bases). Between the trimmed V and J ends, which lost 0 bases and 4 bases, there was a span of 18 bases. CDR3 size: 17 residues. The germline V gene has CDR1 SGHVS and CDR2 FQNEAQ. CDR3 sequence (DNA): TGTGCCAGCAGCTTAGCTGGTGGGCGGGGACGAGGCACTGAAGCTTTCTTT. Its protein product is CASSLAGGRGRGTEAFF.

CDR3 loop: CASIRDGTGELFF. DNA for the CDR3: TGTGCCAGTATTAGGGACGGGACCGGGGAGCTGTTTTTT. The chain carries TRBV19 and TRBJ2-2, with D perhaps assigned TRBD1 or TRBD2 (5 bases each). Germline loops: CDR1 LNHDA, CDR2 SQIVND (reference sequence). This CDR3 spans 13 amino acids. V was trimmed by 7 bases and J by 5 bases, leaving 11 bases between them.

V gene TRBV2 combines with J gene TRBJ2-7; no definite D call. The CDR3 is 11 residues long. Trimming took 8 bases from V and 2 from J, leaving 7 bases between them. Germline values: CDR1 SNHLY, CDR2 FYNNEI. The CDR3 sequence: CASGKAYEQYF. CDR3 DNA sequence: TGTGCCAGCGGGAAAGCCTACGAGCAGTACTTC. The entire variable domain, with the rest obtained from reference TRBV2 and TRBJ2-7, is as follows: EPEVTQTPSHQVTQMGQEVILRCVPISNHLYFYWYRQILGQKVEFLVSFYNNEISEKSEIFDDQFSVERPDGSNFTLKIRSTKLEDSAMYFCASGKAYEQYFGPGTRLTVT.

The chain couples TRBV5-5 to TRBJ1-5; no clear D. V was shortened by 2 bases and J by 2 bases, with 17 bases between the two germline ends. Germline V CDR1 and CDR2: SGHKS, YYEKEE (reference sequence). CDR3 length equals 17 residues. The CDR3 spells CASSLNQPGPGNQPQHF. The CDR3 nucleotides read TGTGCCAGCAGCTTAAACCAGCCAGGACCGGGCAATCAGCCCCAGCATTTT.

The rearrangement uses TRBV6-5 and TRBJ2-7; D may be TRBD1 or TRBD2 (6 bases each). Germline V gives CDR1 MNHEY, CDR2 SVGAGI. The V end lost 7 bases, the J end lost 2 bases, and 12 bases lay between the germline ends. The CDR3 covers 13 residues. CDR3 in amino acids: CASKGGPTYEQYF. CDR3 nucleotide sequence: TGTGCCAGCAAGGGGGGCCCTACCTACGAGCAGTACTTC.

The chain carries TRBV2 and TRBJ1-6; D is ambiguous. This CDR3 is built from 14 residues. V was cut by 6 bases and J by 7 bases, with 13 bases left in between. Germline CDR1 reads SNHLY; CDR2 reads FYNNEI. In nucleotides, the CDR3 is TGTGCCAGCAGGGATTCTGGGAGGAATTCACCCCTCCACTTT. Amino acid sequence: CASRDSGRNSPLHF.

The chain couples TRBV2 to TRBJ1-2; TRBD1 aligns across 9 bases. CDR1 SNHLY and CDR2 FYNNEI come from the germline V gene. This CDR3 comprises 14 residues. V lost 5 bases to trimming and J lost 5 bases; unmatched junction nucleotides: 6. The chain's CDR3 is CASSRTGVMYGYTF. DNA of the CDR3: TGTGCCAGCAGTCGGACAGGGGTTATGTATGGCTACACCTTC.

The gene calls are TRBV6-5 and TRBJ1-1; D is unclear. V was trimmed by 2 bases and J by 10 bases, leaving 11 bases between them. Germline V CDR1 and CDR2: MNHEY, SVGAGI. The CDR3 is 12 residues long. In DNA form, the CDR3 reads TGTGCCAGCAGTTACGGTTGCCTTAGAGCTTTCTTT. It is translated as CASSYGCLRAFF.

Concerning this clone: The conserved closing phenylalanine or tryptophan is absent in this CDR3, likely reflecting a read error. The rearrangement links TRBV6-6 to TRBJ2-7, with TRBD1 matching 11 bases. V lost 2 bases to trimming and J lost 5 bases; unmatched junction nucleotides: 5. Looked up from germline, CDR1 is MNHNY and CDR2 is SVGAGI (reference sequence). The CDR3 has 15 amino acids. The CDR3 loop reads CASSYARTGGNEQYL. The CDR3 nucleotides are TGTGCCAGCAGTTACGCCCGGACAGGGGGCAACGAGCAGTACCTC.

J is TRBJ2-6 and V is TRBV30, with TRBD1 matching over 9 bases. The CDR3 covers 17 residues. Trimming cost V 2 bases and J 2 bases; bases outside gene matches: 7. Germline-derived CDR1 and CDR2 are GTSNPN and SVGIG (reference sequence). DNA for the CDR3: TGTGCCTGGAGTAAAGGGACAGGGAAGCCTGGGGCCAACGTCCTGACTTTC. Residues: CAWSKGTGKPGANVLTF.

The chain couples TRBV2 to TRBJ2-5; D is perhaps TRBD1 (6 bases). The V gene's germline CDR1 is SNHLY and CDR2 FYNNEI. The length of the CDR3 is 13 residues. Trimming took 6 bases from V and 10 from J, leaving 18 bases between them. The DNA of the CDR3 is TGTGCCAGCAGGGTCAGGGACGCAGGGGTCCAGTACTTC. This codes for CASRVRDAGVQYF. Full variable domain (outside the CDR3, taken from reference TRBV2 and TRBJ2-5): EPEVTQTPSHQVTQMGQEVILRCVPISNHLYFYWYRQILGQKVEFLVSFYNNEISEKSEIFDDQFSVERPDGSNFTLKIRSTKLEDSAMYFCASRVRDAGVQYFGPGTRLLVL.

The chain combines TRBV19 with TRBJ1-5; tentatively, D is TRBD1 (6 bases). V shed 7 bases and J shed 7 bases, with 11 bases lying between them. The CDR3 runs 12 residues. Germline V lookup: CDR1 LNHDA, CDR2 SQIVND (reference sequence). This CDR3 is CASNRDWQPQHF. The DNA for the CDR3 is TGTGCCAGTAACAGGGATTGGCAGCCCCAGCATTTT. Full variable domain (rest looked up from reference TRBV19 and TRBJ1-5): DGGITQSPKYLFRKEGQNVTLSCEQNLNHDAMYWYRQDPGQGLRLIYYSQIVNDFQKGDIAEGYSVSREKKESFPLTVTSAQKNPTAFYLCASNRDWQPQHFGDGTRLSIL.

The gene calls are TRBV29-1 and TRBJ2-2, with 9 bases that match TRBD2. The CDR3 has 15 amino acids. Germline-derived CDR1 and CDR2 are SQVTM and ANQGSEA. J was trimmed by 2 bases and V by 4 bases; bases with no gene match: 5. Here the CDR3 DNA reads TGCAGCGTTGGAGGGACTAGCCTCAACACCGGGGAGCTGTTTTTT. It encodes CSVGGTSLNTGELFF.

The rearrangement joins TRBV6-6 to TRBJ1-4; weak D call: TRBD1 (5 bases). The CDR3 has 15 amino acids. The V gene's germline CDR1 is MNHNY and CDR2 SVGAGI (reference sequence). Trimming stripped 5 bases from V and 0 bases from J, with 10 bases between. The CDR3 bases are TGTGCCAGCAGTACCCCGACAGCAACTAATGAAAAACTGTTTTTT. Encoded protein: CASSTPTATNEKLFF.

The gene calls are TRBV28 and TRBJ1-5, with D hard to call. V gave up 10 bases and J gave up 1 base, with 8 bases separating them. The CDR3 sequence is 12 residues long. Germline lookup yields CDR1 MDHEN and CDR2 SYDVKM. CDR3 protein: CAIGGSNQPQHF. In nucleotides, the CDR3 is TGTGCCATCGGCGGGAGCAATCAGCCCCAGCATTTT.

The chain combines TRBV27 with TRBJ2-5; tentatively, D is TRBD1 or TRBD2 (5 bases each). Germline-derived CDR1 and CDR2 are MNHEY and SMNVEV (reference sequence). There are 14 residues in the CDR3. V lost 3 bases and J 5 bases, leaving 13 bases between the germline ends. The CDR3 spells CASSFSGPGETQYF. The CDR3 DNA is TGTGCCAGCAGTTTTTCGGGGCCCGGGGAGACCCAGTACTTC.

The chain uses TRBV19 and TRBJ2-1; tentatively, D is TRBD2 (6 bases). Germline V CDR1 and CDR2: LNHDA, SQIVND (reference sequence). V was cut by 8 bases and J by 5 bases, with 13 bases left in between. The CDR3 has 13 amino acids. The CDR3 region has the DNA TGTGCCAGTGGGAAGGGACTGAACAATGAGCAGTTCTTC. It specifies CASGKGLNNEQFF.

This rearrangement joins TRBV30 to TRBJ1-5; 10 bases are a match to TRBD1. Germline-derived CDR1 and CDR2 are GTSNPN and SVGIG (reference sequence). There are 14 residues in the CDR3. The V and J ends lost 5 bases and 7 bases, in that order; junction bases with no gene match: 8. CDR3 amino acids: CAWQTGTGVQPQHF. Here the CDR3 DNA reads TGTGCCTGGCAGACCGGGACAGGGGTCCAGCCCCAGCATTTT.

CDR3 residues: CAISETDSNSPLHF. CDR3 sequence (DNA): TGTGCCATCAGTGAGACAGACTCAAATTCACCCCTCCACTTT. The chain employs TRBV10-3 and TRBJ1-6; D gene unclear. Germline CDR1 and CDR2: ENHRY and SYGVKD. The CDR3 contains 14 residues. Trimming removed 2 bases at V and 7 bases at J, with 9 bases between.

The chain recombines TRBV4-3 with TRBJ2-7; 14 bases line up with TRBD2. J lost 8 bases, V lost 1 base, and 4 bases had no gene match. CDR3 length: 15 residues. Per germline, CDR1 LGHNA and CDR2 YSLEER. The CDR3: CASSQGLAGGGQQYF. The CDR3 region has the DNA TGCGCCAGCAGCCAAGGACTAGCGGGAGGGGGGCAGCAGTACTTC.

Concerning this clone: Other nucleotide sequences from this sample produce the same CDR3. The chain links TRBV28 to TRBJ2-3; 8 bases match TRBD2. The V and J ends lost 1 base and 3 bases, in that order; junction bases with no gene match: 3. The CDR3 extends over 15 amino acids. Germline V gene data show CDR1 as MDHEN and CDR2 as SYDVKM. In DNA, the CDR3 is TGTGCCAGCAGTTTATCGGGGGGGGCAACAGATACGCAGTATTTT. Translated, it gives CASSLSGGATDTQYF.